This T cell receptor (beta chain) was sequenced for a study of blood T cell repertoires in COVID-19. Overall study context: PBMCs, B-cell-depleted T cells, or T cells were the source of the cDNA or gDNA that made up the material.

V was clipped by 6 bases and J by 5 bases, with 13 bases between them. Germline CDR1 reads SQVTM; CDR2 reads ANQGSEA. The CDR3 totals 12 residues. Assay: immunoSEQ multiplex PCR; the TCRdb copy retains only in-frame clones and omits some. This repertoire shows over 100,000 clones, around four fifths found once; its top ten account for roughly 20%. V is TRBV29-1 and J is TRBJ2-5; D is perhaps TRBD2 (6 bases). The clonotype comes from a woman aged 60-75 years with acute or convalescent COVID-19. Sequenced input: peripheral blood. This chain's CDR3 is CSVAGGIETQYF. CDR3 nucleotide sequence: TGCAGCGTCGCTGGAGGGATTGAGACCCAGTACTTC. Full variable domain (rest looked up from reference TRBV29-1 and TRBJ2-5): SAVISQKPSRDICQRGTSLTIQCQVDSQVTMMFWYRQQPGQSLTLIATANQGSEATYESGFVIDKFPISRPNLTFSTLTVSNMSPEDSSIYLCSVAGGIETQYFGPGTRLLVL.